What follows is one T cell receptor beta chain and its context. Its matching antigen is unknown. The data were produced by immunoSEQ multiplex PCR, yet TCRdb's version contains in-frame clones alone and is incomplete. The table shows some 2.1 million clones, with 93% occurring only once. This record comes from a study of shared clonotypes between healthy human individuals. General observations from the study: The study found approximately 5% of naive CD4 clonotypes shared across a few donors.

Selected positively for CCR7 and CD45RO-negative, naive CD8 cells excluded terminally differentiated effector memory CD45RA+ cells. This CDR3 contains 13 residues. Germline loops: CDR1 MNHEY, CDR2 SMNVEV (reference sequence). V was cut by 0 bases and J by 3 bases, with 6 bases left in between. The chain employs TRBV27 and TRBJ2-7; D call uncertain. The material sequenced was naive CD8+ T cells from PBMCs. The source is a man in his late teens or twenties in good health. Some clones in this sample may be carry-over from other donors' samples. In DNA form, the CDR3 reads TGTGCCAGCAGTTTATCAGTCTTCTACGAGCAGTACTTC. This gives the protein CASSLSVFYEQYF.